This T cell receptor (beta chain) was obtained from a study of CD8+ T cells in alopecia areata. General study findings and limits: Resident alphabeta T cells of normal skin are also sequenced in scalp samples. Lesional scalp displayed greater clonality than normal scalp, most notably in alopecia totalis/universalis. Possibly as an HLA-related effect, TCR sharing across patients appeared less clear than in mice.

CDR3 length equals 19 residues. Germline assignment: CDR1 SGHRS and CDR2 YFSETQ. The trim removed 1 base at V and 1 base at J, leaving 11 bases unmatched. PBMCs provided sorted CD4+ and CD8+ T cells. Points on this clone: Antigen specificity is unknown.

Following RNA extraction, reverse transcription yielded cDNA that acted as the sequencing template. TCRdb's copy holds only in-frame clones and misses some; the assay was immunoSEQ multiplex PCR. The sample includes about 99,000 clones, approximately 58% of them seen just once. The chain carries TRBV5-1 and TRBJ2-3, with TRBD2 matching over 11 bases. Sequenced: CD4+ T cells sorted from blood. The source is a human donor in good health. CDR3 in amino acids: CASSLSPSGGQHRTDTQYF. Here the CDR3 DNA reads TGCGCCAGCAGCTTGTCGCCTAGCGGGGGGCAACACCGCACAGATACGCAGTATTTT.